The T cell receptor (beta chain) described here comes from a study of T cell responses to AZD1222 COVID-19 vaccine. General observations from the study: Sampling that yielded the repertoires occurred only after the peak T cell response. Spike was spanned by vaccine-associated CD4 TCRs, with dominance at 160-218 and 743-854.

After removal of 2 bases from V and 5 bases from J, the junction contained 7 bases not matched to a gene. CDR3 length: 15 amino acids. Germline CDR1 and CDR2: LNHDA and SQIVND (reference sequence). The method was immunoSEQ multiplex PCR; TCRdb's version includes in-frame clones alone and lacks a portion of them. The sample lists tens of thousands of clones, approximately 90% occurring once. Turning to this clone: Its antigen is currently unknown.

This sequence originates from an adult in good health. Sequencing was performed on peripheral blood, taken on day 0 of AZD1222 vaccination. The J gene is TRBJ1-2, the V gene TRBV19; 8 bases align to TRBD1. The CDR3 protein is CASSISGTGPYGYTF. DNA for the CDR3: TGTGCCAGTAGTATATCCGGGACAGGCCCTTATGGCTACACCTTC.